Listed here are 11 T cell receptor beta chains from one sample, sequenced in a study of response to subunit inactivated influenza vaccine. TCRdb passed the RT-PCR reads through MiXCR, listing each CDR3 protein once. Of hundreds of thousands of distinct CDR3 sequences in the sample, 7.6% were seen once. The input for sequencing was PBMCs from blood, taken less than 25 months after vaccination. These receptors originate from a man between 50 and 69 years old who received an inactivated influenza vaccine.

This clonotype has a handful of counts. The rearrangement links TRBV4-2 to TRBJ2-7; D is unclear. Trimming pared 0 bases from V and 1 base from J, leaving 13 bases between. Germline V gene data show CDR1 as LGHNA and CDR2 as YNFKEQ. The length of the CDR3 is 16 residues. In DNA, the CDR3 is TGTGCCAGCAGCCAAGAGGCCGGGTCTGGTTCCTACGAGCAGTACTTC. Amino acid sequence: CASSQEAGSGSYEQYF.

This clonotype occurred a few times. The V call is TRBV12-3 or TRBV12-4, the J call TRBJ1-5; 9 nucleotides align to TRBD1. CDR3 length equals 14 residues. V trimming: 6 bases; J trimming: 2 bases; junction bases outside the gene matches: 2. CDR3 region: CASRRDRGNQPQHF. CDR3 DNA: TGTGCCAGCAGGAGGGACAGGGGCAATCAGCCCCAGCATTTT.

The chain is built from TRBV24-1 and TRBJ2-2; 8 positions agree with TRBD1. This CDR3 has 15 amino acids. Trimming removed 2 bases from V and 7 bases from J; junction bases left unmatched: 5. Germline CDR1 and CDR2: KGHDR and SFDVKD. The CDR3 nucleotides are TGTGCCACCAGTGATTCCAGGGGGCTTGTCGGGGAGCTGTTTTTT. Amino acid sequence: CATSDSRGLVGELFF.

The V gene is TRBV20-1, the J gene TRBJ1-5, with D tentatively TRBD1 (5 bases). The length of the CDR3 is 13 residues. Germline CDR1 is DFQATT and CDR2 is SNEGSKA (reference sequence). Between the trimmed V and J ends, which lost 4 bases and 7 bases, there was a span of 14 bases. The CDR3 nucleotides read TGCAGTGCTAAACCAGGGACCTGGCAGCCCCAGCATTTT. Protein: CSAKPGTWQPQHF.

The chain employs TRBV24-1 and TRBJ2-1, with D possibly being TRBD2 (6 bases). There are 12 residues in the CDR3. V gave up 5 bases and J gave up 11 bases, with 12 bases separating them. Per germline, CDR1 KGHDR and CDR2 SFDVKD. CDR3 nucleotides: TGTGCCACCAGTGGGGCTAGCGAAAAGCAGTTCTTC. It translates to CATSGASEKQFF.

CDR3: CSVARGLDTEAFF. Here the CDR3 DNA reads TGCAGCGTTGCCAGGGGGCTTGACACTGAAGCTTTCTTT. This sequence joins TRBV29-1 and TRBJ1-1, with 8 bases lining up with TRBD1. There are 13 residues in the CDR3. Germline V gives CDR1 SQVTM, CDR2 ANQGSEA. The ends lost 4 bases at V and 3 bases at J; junction bases unmatched: 4. The full variable domain, in which reference TRBV29-1 and TRBJ1-1 provide the parts outside the CDR3, is SAVISQKPSRDICQRGTSLTIQCQVDSQVTMMFWYRQQPGQSLTLIATANQGSEATYESGFVIDKFPISRPNLTFSTLTVSNMSPEDSSIYLCSVARGLDTEAFFGQGTRLTVV.

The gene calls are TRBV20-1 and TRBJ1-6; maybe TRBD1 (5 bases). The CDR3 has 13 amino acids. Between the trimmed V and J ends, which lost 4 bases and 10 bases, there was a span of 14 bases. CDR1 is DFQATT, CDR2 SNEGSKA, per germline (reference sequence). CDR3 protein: CSATGRSGSPLHF. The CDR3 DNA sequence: TGCAGTGCTACAGGGCGAAGTGGATCACCCCTCCACTTT.

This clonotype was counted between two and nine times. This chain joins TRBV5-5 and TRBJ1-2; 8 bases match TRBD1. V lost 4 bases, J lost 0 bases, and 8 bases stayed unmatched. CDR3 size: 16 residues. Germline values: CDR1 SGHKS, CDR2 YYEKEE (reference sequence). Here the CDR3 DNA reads TGTGCCAGCAGCCCCCTTACAGGGGGGTCTAACTATGGCTACACCTTC. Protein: CASSPLTGGSNYGYTF. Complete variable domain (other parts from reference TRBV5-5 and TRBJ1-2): DAGVTQSPTHLIKTRGQQVTLRCSPISGHKSVSWYQQVLGQGPQFIFQYYEKEERGRGNFPDRFSARQFPNYSSELNVNALLLGDSALYLCASSPLTGGSNYGYTFGSGTRLTVV.

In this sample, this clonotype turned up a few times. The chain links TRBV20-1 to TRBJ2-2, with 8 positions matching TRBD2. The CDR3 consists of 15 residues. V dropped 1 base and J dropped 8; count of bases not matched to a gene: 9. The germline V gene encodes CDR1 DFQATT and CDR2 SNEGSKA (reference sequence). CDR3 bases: TGCAGTGCTAGAGCGGAGAGGACTAGCTCTGGGGAGCTGTTTTTT. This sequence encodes CSARAERTSSGELFF.

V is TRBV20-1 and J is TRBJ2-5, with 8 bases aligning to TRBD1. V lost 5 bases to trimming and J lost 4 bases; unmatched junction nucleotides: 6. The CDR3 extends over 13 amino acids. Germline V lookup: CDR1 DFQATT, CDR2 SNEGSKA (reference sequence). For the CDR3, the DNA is TGCAGTGCTTGGTCAGGGGGCCCAGAGACCCAGTACTTC. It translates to CSAWSGGPETQYF.

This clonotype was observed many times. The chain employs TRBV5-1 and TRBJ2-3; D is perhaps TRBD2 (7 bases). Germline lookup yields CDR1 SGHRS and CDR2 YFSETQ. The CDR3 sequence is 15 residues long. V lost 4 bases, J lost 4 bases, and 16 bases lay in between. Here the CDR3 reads CASSQGGGMSDTQYF. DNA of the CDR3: TGCGCCAGCAGCCAGGGCGGGGGCATGTCAGATACGCAGTATTTT.